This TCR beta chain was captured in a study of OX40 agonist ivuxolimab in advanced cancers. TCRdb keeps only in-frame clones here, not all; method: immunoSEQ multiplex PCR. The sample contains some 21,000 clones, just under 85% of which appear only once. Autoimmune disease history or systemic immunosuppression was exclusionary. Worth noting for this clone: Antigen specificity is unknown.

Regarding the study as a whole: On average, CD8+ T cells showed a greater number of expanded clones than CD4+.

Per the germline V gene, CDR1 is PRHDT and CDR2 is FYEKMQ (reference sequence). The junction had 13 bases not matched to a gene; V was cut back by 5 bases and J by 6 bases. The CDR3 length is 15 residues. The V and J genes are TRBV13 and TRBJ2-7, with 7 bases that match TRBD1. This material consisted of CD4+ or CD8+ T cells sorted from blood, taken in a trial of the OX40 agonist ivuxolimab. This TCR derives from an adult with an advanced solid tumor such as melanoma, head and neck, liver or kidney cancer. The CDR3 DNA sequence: TGTGCCAGCAGCCCTCTTAGGGACAGATCATCCGAGCAGTACTTC. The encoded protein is CASSPLRDRSSEQYF.